Listed here are 4 T cell receptor beta chains from one sample, sequenced in a study of beta chain features in type 1 diabetes. Study outcomes and limitations: Significant though moderate, a shortening of TCRB CDR3s appeared in all four CD4+ subsets of Type 1 diabetes patients.

Antigen specificity for these receptors is unknown. Expressed TCRB transcripts were sequenced, since all the RNA that had been isolated was reverse transcribed. Profiling relied on immunoSEQ multiplex PCR, and the TCRdb table lists in-frame clones only, not all of them. This table holds about 700,000 clones, 13% found once. Sequences were obtained from naive CD4+ T cells from blood. The receptors originated from a man between 18 and 29 years old with type 1 diabetes.

The genes are TRBV10-3 and TRBJ1-1; 10 bases map to TRBD1. This CDR3 is built from 18 residues. Germline assignment: CDR1 ENHRY and CDR2 SYGVKD. The junction had 14 bases not matched to a gene; V was cut back by 6 bases and J by 1 base. The chain's CDR3 is CAIRSGRTGGAKNTEAFF. CDR3 nucleotide sequence: TGTGCCATCAGGTCCGGGAGGACAGGGGGTGCTAAGAACACTGAAGCTTTCTTT.

The table lists this clone with a few counts. This chain links TRBV27 with TRBJ2-3; D remains ambiguous. Per germline, CDR1 MNHEY and CDR2 SMNVEV (reference sequence). This CDR3 has 14 residues. Trimming cost V 6 bases and J 0 bases, with 10 bases left between them. CDR3 residues: CASRGFSSTDTQYF. The DNA for the CDR3 is TGTGCCAGCAGGGGATTCTCTAGCACAGATACGCAGTATTTT.

This clone was seen only a few times. The chain employs TRBV7-9 and TRBJ2-2; D is ambiguous. The germline gives CDR1 SEHNR, CDR2 FQNEAQ (reference sequence). The V end was cut by 2 bases, the J end by 13 bases, with 11 bases between. CDR3 length: 12 residues. CDR3 DNA sequence: TGTGCCAGCAGCTTAAACCTATGGGGGCTGTTTTTT. This translates into CASSLNLWGLFF.

In its sample, this clone was seen a few times. The chain is built from TRBV19 and TRBJ2-7; the D gene could be TRBD1 or TRBD2 (5 bases each). Between the trimmed V and J ends, which lost 6 bases and 1 base, there was a span of 16 bases. The length of the CDR3 is 15 residues. CDR1 and CDR2 from the germline V gene are LNHDA and SQIVND (reference sequence). The CDR3 region is CASSPGRLLSYEQYF. As DNA, the CDR3 is TGTGCCAGTAGCCCGGGACGGCTTCTATCCTACGAGCAGTACTTC.